The clone carrying this TCR beta chain was seen more than once but under ten times. Its antigen is unknown. The entry originates in a study of read filtering for tumor transcriptome and immune sequencing. Study details: RNA-seq yielded only roughly 75 to 1,300 TCR reads, IR-seq about 3.5 to 11 million.

Whole-study findings and limits: RNA-seq captured clonotypes less deeply and reliably than IR-seq.

Germline V gene data show CDR1 as SNHLY and CDR2 as FYNNEI. This CDR3 is built from 13 residues. The V gene lost 7 bases and the J gene lost 5 bases, with 12 bases spanning the gap. From 300 to 450 ng of RNA, a library with molecular barcoded alpha/delta and beta/gamma adaptors was made. TCRdb reanalysed the reads using MiXCR and keeps one entry per CDR3 protein. The table has about 86,000 distinct CDR3 sequences, about 12% seen once. This receptor was obtained from a donor aged 40 or over with multiple myeloma. The sequenced sample was a population of CD138-negative cells sorted from bone marrow. This sequence joins TRBV2 and TRBJ1-5; D unclear. The DNA for the CDR3 is TGTGCCAGCACTAGATCCCCTTATCAGCCCCAGCATTTT. Encoded protein: CASTRSPYQPQHF.